The entry below describes one T cell receptor beta chain. The data belong to a study of cytomegalovirus exposure and HLA in healthy donors. The PCR had 60 Vbeta and 13 Jbeta primers. Here immunoSEQ multiplex PCR was the method, and the copy in TCRdb shows in-frame clones only, minus some. The sample carries 150,000 to 200,000 clones, roughly 80% recorded once. The germline gives CDR1 SGHAT, CDR2 FQNNGV. With 4 bases clipped from V and 7 bases from J, the junction kept 10 bases outside the gene matches. This CDR3 has 15 residues. The sample comprised PBMCs. This rearrangement joins TRBV11-2 to TRBJ1-5; 7 bases fit TRBD1. The sequence was collected from a woman in her 30s in good health and CMV-seronegative. CDR3 region: CASSSFGTVAQPQHF. CDR3 nucleotides: TGTGCCAGCAGCTCATTCGGGACAGTCGCGCAGCCCCAGCATTTT.